A selection of T cell receptor beta chains follows, all from one sample in a study of blood T cell repertoires in COVID-19. Method: immunoSEQ multiplex PCR; TCRdb's copy keeps in-frame clones and lacks some. The repertoire includes about 180,000 clones, roughly 85% of them detected once, and approximately 9.4% sits in the top ten. Sequencing was done on a sample of PBMCs or T cells enriched from blood (not recorded which). The receptors originated from a woman under 30 who had recovered from COVID-19. CDR3s include the opening cysteine and the closing phenylalanine or tryptophan. The D gene is left open where the match is weak.

TGTGCCTGGAGTGTACCGGGACAGGGAGCTTTCTTT CAWSVPGQGAFF TRBJ1-1 TRBV30 TRBD1
TGTGCCAGCAGCTCAACAGTGAAAGAGACCCAGTACTTC CASSSTVKETQYF TRBJ2-5 TRBV3-1/TRBV3-2 NA
TGTGCCTGGCGGCTAGCGGGAACGTACGAGCAGTACTTC CAWRLAGTYEQYF TRBJ2-7 TRBV30 TRBD2
TGTGCCAGCTCAACTAACAGGGGTACGGAGACCCAGTACTTC CASSTNRGTETQYF TRBJ2-5 TRBV18 TRBD1
TGTGCCAGGGAGGCGACCGGGGAGCTGTTTTTT CAREATGELFF TRBJ2-2 TRBV9 NA
TGTGCCAGCAGTTTGACAGAGGCCAGCGAGCCCCAGCATTTT CASSLTEASEPQHF TRBJ1-5 TRBV6-2/TRBV6-3 NA
TGTGCCAGTAGTCTCCTCTACGGAGACGAGCAGTACTTC CASSLLYGDEQYF TRBJ2-7 TRBV19 NA
TGCAGCGTTGAAAGACAGGGGGCTTACAATGAGCAGTTCTTC CSVERQGAYNEQFF TRBJ2-1 TRBV29-1 TRBD1
TGCGCCAGCAGCTTGGCAGGGATGAACACTGAAGCTTTCTTT CASSLAGMNTEAFF TRBJ1-1 TRBV5-1 NA
TGTGCCAGCAGCCTCGGGACAGGGCCTCGGGATACGCAGTATTTT CASSLGTGPRDTQYF TRBJ2-3 TRBV5-8 TRBD1
TGTGCCATCGAATCCCCTACTAGCGGGAGAAGCTACGAGCAGTACTTC CAIESPTSGRSYEQYF TRBJ2-7 TRBV28 TRBD2
TGTGCCTGGTTCCGGGACAGGAACACTGAAGCTTTCTTT CAWFRDRNTEAFF TRBJ1-1 TRBV30 TRBD1
TGTGCCAGCAGTTATGCGACAGGGTCTTACGAGCAGTACTTC CASSYATGSYEQYF TRBJ2-7 TRBV6-2/TRBV6-3 TRBD1
TGTGCCAGTAGTATAGATCGGGCTACAGGGGCAACAGATACGCAGTATTTT CASSIDRATGATDTQYF TRBJ2-3 TRBV19 TRBD1
TGCAGTGCTAGTGACAGTTTCTATGGCTACACCTTC CSASDSFYGYTF TRBJ1-2 TRBV20-1 NA
TGTGCCAGTCGAAACCCGGGACAGGGGGCTTATCAGCCCCAGCATTTT CASRNPGQGAYQPQHF TRBJ1-5 TRBV19 TRBD1
TGTGCCAGCAGCTTCAGGGTCTCCTACGAGCAGTACTTC CASSFRVSYEQYF TRBJ2-7 TRBV7-8 NA
TGTGCCAGCACCCCTTCGATAGGACTAGCGGAAAAAGAGACCCAGTACTTC CASTPSIGLAEKETQYF TRBJ2-5 TRBV28 TRBD2
TGTGCCACCAGTGATTCGCTACGGGGCTCTGGAAACACCATATATTTT CATSDSLRGSGNTIYF TRBJ1-3 TRBV24-1 NA
TGTGCCAGCAGTTTCGGCAGGGGGAATTCACCCCTCCACTTT CASSFGRGNSPLHF TRBJ1-6 TRBV27 TRBD1